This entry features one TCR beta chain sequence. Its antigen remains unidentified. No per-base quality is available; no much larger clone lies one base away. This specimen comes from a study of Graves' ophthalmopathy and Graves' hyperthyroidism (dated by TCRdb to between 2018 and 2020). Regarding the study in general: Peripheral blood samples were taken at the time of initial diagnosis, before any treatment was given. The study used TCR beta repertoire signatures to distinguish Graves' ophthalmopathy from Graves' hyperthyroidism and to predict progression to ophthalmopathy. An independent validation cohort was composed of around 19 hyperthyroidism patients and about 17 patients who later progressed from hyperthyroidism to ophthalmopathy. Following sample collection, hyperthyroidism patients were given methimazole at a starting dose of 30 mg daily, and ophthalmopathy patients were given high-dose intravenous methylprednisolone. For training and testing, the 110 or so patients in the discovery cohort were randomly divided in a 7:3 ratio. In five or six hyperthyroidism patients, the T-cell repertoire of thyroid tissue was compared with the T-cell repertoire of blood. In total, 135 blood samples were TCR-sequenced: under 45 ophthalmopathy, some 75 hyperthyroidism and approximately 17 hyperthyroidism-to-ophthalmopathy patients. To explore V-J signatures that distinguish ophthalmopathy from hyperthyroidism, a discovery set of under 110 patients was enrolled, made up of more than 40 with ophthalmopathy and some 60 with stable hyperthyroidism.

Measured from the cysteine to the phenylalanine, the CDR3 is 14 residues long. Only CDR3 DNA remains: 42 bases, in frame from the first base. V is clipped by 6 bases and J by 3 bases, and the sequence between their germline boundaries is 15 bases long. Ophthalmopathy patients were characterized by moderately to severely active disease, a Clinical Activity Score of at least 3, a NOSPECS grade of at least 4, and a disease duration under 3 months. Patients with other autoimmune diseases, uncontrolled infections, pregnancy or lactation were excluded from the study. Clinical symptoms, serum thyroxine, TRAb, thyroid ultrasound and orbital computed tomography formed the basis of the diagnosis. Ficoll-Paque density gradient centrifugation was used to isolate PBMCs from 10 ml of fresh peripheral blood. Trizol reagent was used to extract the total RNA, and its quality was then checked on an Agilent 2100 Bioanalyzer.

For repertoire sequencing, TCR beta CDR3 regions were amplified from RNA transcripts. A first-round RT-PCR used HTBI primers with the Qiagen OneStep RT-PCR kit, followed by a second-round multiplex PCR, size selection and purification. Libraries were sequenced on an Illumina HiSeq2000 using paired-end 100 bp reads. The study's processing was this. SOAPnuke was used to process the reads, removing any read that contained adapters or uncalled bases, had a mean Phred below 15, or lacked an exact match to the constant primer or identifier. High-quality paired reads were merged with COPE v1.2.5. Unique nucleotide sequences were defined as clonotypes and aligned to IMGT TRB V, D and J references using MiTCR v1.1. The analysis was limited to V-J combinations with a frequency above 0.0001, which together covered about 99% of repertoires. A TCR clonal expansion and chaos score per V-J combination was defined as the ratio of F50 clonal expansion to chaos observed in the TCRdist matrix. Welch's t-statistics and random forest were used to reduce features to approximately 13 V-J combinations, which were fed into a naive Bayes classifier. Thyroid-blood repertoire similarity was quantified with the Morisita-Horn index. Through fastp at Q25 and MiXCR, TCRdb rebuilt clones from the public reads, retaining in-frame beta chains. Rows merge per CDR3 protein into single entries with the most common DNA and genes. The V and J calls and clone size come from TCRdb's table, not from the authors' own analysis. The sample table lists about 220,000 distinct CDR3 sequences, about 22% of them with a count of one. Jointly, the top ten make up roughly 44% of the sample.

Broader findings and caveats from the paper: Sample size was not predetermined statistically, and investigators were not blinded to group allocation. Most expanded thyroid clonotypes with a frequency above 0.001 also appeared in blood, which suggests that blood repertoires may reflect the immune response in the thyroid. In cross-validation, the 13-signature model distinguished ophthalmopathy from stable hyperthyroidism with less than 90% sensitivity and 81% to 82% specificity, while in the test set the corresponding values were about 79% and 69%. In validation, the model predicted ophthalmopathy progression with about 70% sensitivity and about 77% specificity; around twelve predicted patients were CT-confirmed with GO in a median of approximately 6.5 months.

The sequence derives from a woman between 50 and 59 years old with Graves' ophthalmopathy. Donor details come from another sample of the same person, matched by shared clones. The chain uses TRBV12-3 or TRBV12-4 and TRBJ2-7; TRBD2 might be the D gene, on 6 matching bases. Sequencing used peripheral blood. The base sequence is TGTGCCAGCAGGCGAAGCCGGGGGAGCTACGAGCAGTACTTC. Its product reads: CASRRSRGSYEQYF.